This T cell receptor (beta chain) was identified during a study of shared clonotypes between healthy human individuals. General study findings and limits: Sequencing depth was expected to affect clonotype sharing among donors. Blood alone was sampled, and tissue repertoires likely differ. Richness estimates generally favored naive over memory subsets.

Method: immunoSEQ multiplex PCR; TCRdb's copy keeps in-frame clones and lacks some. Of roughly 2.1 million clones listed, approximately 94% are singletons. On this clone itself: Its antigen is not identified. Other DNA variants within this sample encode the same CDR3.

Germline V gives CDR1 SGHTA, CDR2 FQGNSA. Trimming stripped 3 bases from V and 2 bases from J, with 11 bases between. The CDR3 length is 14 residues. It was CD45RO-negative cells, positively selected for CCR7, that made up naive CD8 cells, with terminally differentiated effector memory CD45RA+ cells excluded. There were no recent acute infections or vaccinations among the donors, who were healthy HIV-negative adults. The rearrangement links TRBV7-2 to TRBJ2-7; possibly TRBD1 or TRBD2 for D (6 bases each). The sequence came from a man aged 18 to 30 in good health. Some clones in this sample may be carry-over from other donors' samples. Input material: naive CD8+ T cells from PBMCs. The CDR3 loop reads CASSFGGRTYEQYF. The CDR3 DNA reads TGTGCCAGCAGCTTCGGGGGCAGAACCTACGAGCAGTACTTC.